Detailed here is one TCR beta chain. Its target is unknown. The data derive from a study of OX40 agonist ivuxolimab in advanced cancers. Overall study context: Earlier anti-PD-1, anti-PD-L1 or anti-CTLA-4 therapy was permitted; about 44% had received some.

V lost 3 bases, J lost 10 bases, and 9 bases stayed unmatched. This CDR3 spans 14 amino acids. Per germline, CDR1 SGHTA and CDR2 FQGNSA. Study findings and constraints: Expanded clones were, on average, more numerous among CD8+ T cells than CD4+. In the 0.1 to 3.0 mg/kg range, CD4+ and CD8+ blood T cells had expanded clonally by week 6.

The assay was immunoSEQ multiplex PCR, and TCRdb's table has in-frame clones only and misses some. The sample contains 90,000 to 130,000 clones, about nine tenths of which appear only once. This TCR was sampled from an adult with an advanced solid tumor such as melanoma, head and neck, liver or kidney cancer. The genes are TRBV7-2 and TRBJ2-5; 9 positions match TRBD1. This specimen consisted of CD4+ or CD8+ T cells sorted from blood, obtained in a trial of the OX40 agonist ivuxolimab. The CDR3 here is CASSFRQGGRDQYF. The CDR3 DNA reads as TGTGCCAGCAGCTTCCGACAGGGGGGAAGAGACCAGTACTTC. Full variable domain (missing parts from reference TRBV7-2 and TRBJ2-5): GAGVSQSPSNKVTEKGKDVELRCDPISGHTALYWYRQSLGQGLEFLIYFQGNSAPDKSGLPSDRFSAERTGGSVSTLTIQRTQQEDSAVYLCASSFRQGGRDQYFGPGTRLLVL.